The 16 T cell receptor beta chains reported below all come from one sample, sequenced in a study of identical twins. Via MiXCR, TCRdb re-called the 5' RACE reads, giving one row per CDR3 protein. Of roughly 1.6 million distinct CDR3 sequences in the sample, roughly 35% were seen once. The sample consisted of cord blood. Receptors were obtained from a newborn girl in good health.

The V gene is TRBV6-5, the J gene TRBJ2-1; D gene unclear. The CDR3 length is 11 residues. Germline V CDR1 and CDR2: MNHEY, SVGAGI. V was cut by 7 bases and J by 6 bases, with 7 bases left in between. CDR3 DNA sequence: TGTGCCAGCACCCAAAGCAATGAGCAGTTCTTC. Translation: CASTQSNEQFF.

The chain recombines TRBV18 with TRBJ1-4; TRBD1 agrees at 8 bases. Germline assignment: CDR1 KGHSH and CDR2 LQKENI. The J segment lost 7 bases and the V segment lost 2 bases, leaving 9 bases of the junction unmatched. The CDR3 totals 16 residues. DNA for the CDR3: TGTGCCAGCTCACCAGGACGACAGGGGCCTGGTGAAAAACTGTTTTTT. This translates into CASSPGRQGPGEKLFF.

This clonotype was observed a handful of times. A read error may account for a junction end that differs from germline. This rearrangement joins TRBV10-3 to TRBJ2-1; 7 bases agree with TRBD2. This CDR3 comprises 16 residues. Germline V gene sequence: CDR1 ENHRY, CDR2 SYGVKD. This CDR3 is CAISEEGLGPYNEQFF. Here the CDR3 DNA reads TGTGCCATCAGTGAGGAAGGACTAGGTCCCTACAACGAGCAGTTCTTC.

The CDR3: CATSRPTSGRSTDTQYF. The DNA of the CDR3 is TGTGCCACCAGCAGACCAACTAGCGGACGAAGCACAGATACGCAGTATTTT. The chain couples TRBV15 to TRBJ2-3; 8 bases fit TRBD2. The CDR3 spans 17 residues. V gave up 2 bases and J gave up 0 bases; unmatched junction bases: 7. Germline assignment: CDR1 LNHNV and CDR2 YYDKDF (reference sequence).

V usage is TRBV3-1 and J usage is TRBJ1-1, with D tentatively TRBD1 (5 bases). The germline V gene encodes CDR1 LGHDT and CDR2 YNNKEL (reference sequence). Trimming took off 0 bases at V and 1 base at J, with 9 bases between the two ends. This CDR3 is built from 15 residues. The CDR3 bases are TGTGCCAGCAGCCAAGAAGGGGTAAGGAACACTGAAGCTTTCTTT. Translating gives CASSQEGVRNTEAFF.

This clonotype was counted ten times or more. At one end the junction does not follow the germline gene, possibly because of a read error. The rearrangement links TRBV5-1 to TRBJ2-1, with D possibly TRBD1 on 5 matching bases. The CDR3 extends over 15 amino acids. Germline values: CDR1 SGHRS, CDR2 YFSETQ. The CDR3 is CASSLEGESYNEQFF. CDR3 nucleotide sequence: TGTGCCAGCAGCTTAGAAGGGGAATCCTACAATGAGCAGTTCTTC.

V and J are TRBV19 and TRBJ1-6, with TRBD1 as a possible D gene (6 bases). From germline, CDR1 is LNHDA and CDR2 SQIVND (reference sequence). With 6 bases removed from V and 8 bases from J, the gap between germline ends came to 26 bases. CDR3 length equals 18 residues. The CDR3 region is CASSRDPQGQRGHSPLHF. DNA for the CDR3: TGTGCCAGTAGCCGCGACCCCCAAGGACAGCGGGGTCATTCACCCCTCCACTTT.

The chain has TRBV20-1 and TRBJ2-7; TRBD1 matches at 8 bases. Trimming took 2 bases from V and 0 from J; bases not matched to a gene: 9. Germline V gene lookup returns CDR1 DFQATT and CDR2 SNEGSKA (reference sequence). The CDR3 contains 16 residues. CDR3 in DNA: TGCAGTGCTAGAACAGGGGGAAAGGTAAACTCCTACGAGCAGTACTTC. It encodes CSARTGGKVNSYEQYF.

This chain links TRBV4-2 with TRBJ1-2; TRBD1 matches 8 bases. V was clipped by 1 base and J by 4 bases; unmatched bases: 8. The CDR3 runs to 16 residues. Germline CDR1 LGHNA, CDR2 YNFKEQ. The CDR3 protein is CASSQGGQALVYGYTF. For the CDR3, the DNA is TGTGCCAGCAGCCAAGGGGGACAGGCACTTGTCTATGGCTACACCTTC.

This clonotype was counted ten times or more. The chain couples TRBV29-1 to TRBJ2-5; 8 bases align to TRBD1. The CDR3 covers 14 residues. The trim removed 4 bases at V and 2 bases at J, leaving 6 bases unmatched. The V gene's germline CDR1 is SQVTM and CDR2 ANQGSEA. The DNA of the CDR3 is TGCAGCGTTGCCGTTGGGACAGGACAAGAGACCCAGTACTTC. This encodes CSVAVGTGQETQYF. Together with reference TRBV29-1 and TRBJ2-5, the CDR3 gives the full variable domain: SAVISQKPSRDICQRGTSLTIQCQVDSQVTMMFWYRQQPGQSLTLIATANQGSEATYESGFVIDKFPISRPNLTFSTLTVSNMSPEDSSIYLCSVAVGTGQETQYFGPGTRLLVL.

This clonotype occurred a few times. The rearrangement joins TRBV6-2 or TRBV6-3 to TRBJ2-5; TRBD1 matches 8 bases. Germline trimming cut 1 base from V and 5 bases from J; bases unmatched to any gene: 6. The germline gives CDR1 MNHEY, CDR2 SVGEGT. The CDR3 runs to 15 residues. CDR3 sequence reads: CASSYYGRGLETQYF. CDR3 DNA: TGTGCCAGCAGTTACTATGGCAGGGGGCTGGAGACCCAGTACTTC.

The chain is built from TRBV20-1 and TRBJ1-1; D is undetermined. The V gene's germline CDR1 is DFQATT and CDR2 SNEGSKA (reference sequence). Trimming removed 5 bases from V and 3 bases from J, with 19 bases in between. The CDR3 consists of 15 residues. The DNA for the CDR3 is TGCAGTGCTGACAACCTGAGGAAAGTGTACACTGAAGCTTTCTTT. Amino acids: CSADNLRKVYTEAFF.

This chain links TRBV6-5 with TRBJ1-6; D is uncertain. The CDR3 sequence is 15 residues long. Germline-derived CDR1 and CDR2 are MNHEY and SVGAGI. Deletions cut 2 bases from V and 7 bases from J, with 12 bases between. This chain's CDR3 is CASSYESGRNSPLHF. The CDR3 DNA is TGTGCCAGCAGTTACGAATCGGGGAGGAATTCACCCCTCCACTTT.

This clonotype showed up just a few times. This chain links TRBV6-4 with TRBJ1-5; tentative D call: TRBD1 (5 bases). Germline lookup yields CDR1 MRHNA and CDR2 SNTAGT. V was clipped by 1 base and J by 7 bases, with 8 bases between them. The CDR3 runs to 13 residues. The CDR3 sequence: CASSDFGGQPQHF. DNA for the CDR3: TGTGCCAGCAGTGACTTCGGGGGACAGCCCCAGCATTTT.

This clonotype has a handful of counts. One junction end disagrees with the germline gene, perhaps due to a read error. The chain uses TRBV3-1 and TRBJ1-2, with unresolved D. The CDR3 runs 12 residues. The V gene's germline CDR1 is LGHDT and CDR2 YNNKEL (reference sequence). CDR3 protein: CAGSYSYYGYTF. Here the CDR3 DNA reads TGTGCCGGCAGCTACTCTTACTATGGCTACACCTTC.

The chain has TRBV4-1 and TRBJ2-7; unclear D gene. Germline values: CDR1 MGHRA, CDR2 YSYEKL. Trimming pared 1 base from V and 3 bases from J, leaving 13 bases between. This CDR3 contains 15 residues. Written as DNA, the CDR3 is TGCGCCAGCAGCCAAGTCCAGGCCCAAGGCTACGAGCAGTACTTC. Amino acids: CASSQVQAQGYEQYF.